The T cell receptor (beta chain) described here comes from a study of tissue T cells after allogeneic stem cell transplantation. Study results and limitations: Shared clones across patients were few; motif clustering revealed tissue-specific shared signatures.

Data came from immunoSEQ multiplex PCR; TCRdb stores just in-frame clones and leaves some out. This sample has several thousand clones, with roughly two fifths found just once. V was clipped by 3 bases and J by 0 bases; unmatched bases: 3. Germline V CDR1 and CDR2: NSQYPW, LRSPGD (reference sequence). The CDR3 spans 15 residues. Remarks on this clone: What it binds is unknown. Mouse names are used for the genes. Sequencing ends 1 residue short of the CDR3 end; the germline J gene provides the rest.

Time point noted: mouse harvest day 7 after allogeneic transplant. Each mouse received 10^7 T-cell-depleted marrow cells plus 10^6 splenic CD5+ T cells by tail vein. The source material was skin. V usage is TRBV1 and J usage is TRBJ2-3, with 7 bases aligning to TRBD2. The sequence derives from a female BALB/c mouse given C57BL/6 T cells with graft-versus-host disease after an allogeneic hematopoietic cell transplant. Incomplete CDR3 DNA: TGCACCTGCAGTGCCGACTGGGCTAGTGCAGAAACGCTGTAT. Protein sequence: CTCSADWASAETLY. The full CDR3 reads CTCSADWASAETLYF. Together with reference TRBV1 and TRBJ2-3, the CDR3 gives the full variable domain: VTLLEQNPRWRLVPRGQAVNLRCILKNSQYPWMSWYQQDLQKQLQWLFTLRSPGDKEVKSLPGADYLATRVTDTELRLQVANMSQGRTLYCTCSADWASAETLYFGSGTRLTVL.